This passage covers 3 T cell receptor beta chains from one sample sequenced in a study of shared clonotypes between healthy human individuals. Sequencing was performed with immunoSEQ multiplex PCR; in TCRdb, only in-frame clones are kept and a portion is missing. The table includes about 610,000 clones, about 96% detected once. Terminally differentiated effector memory CD45RA+ cells were left out of the naive CD8 fraction, which was CD45RO-negative and positively selected for CCR7. The sequenced material came from naive CD8+ T cells sorted from blood. The receptors derive from a woman in her 30s in good health.

This chain links TRBV27 with TRBJ2-7; D gene ambiguous. Germline CDR1 reads MNHEY; CDR2 reads SMNVEV (reference sequence). Trimming left V 8 bases short and J 3 bases short, with 8 bases between. CDR3 length equals 11 residues. CDR3 nucleotide sequence: TGTGCCAGCGGCCCCGGCTACGAGCAGTACTTC. Translation gives CASGPGYEQYF.

This sequence joins TRBV28 and TRBJ1-1; D ambiguous. V lost 3 bases to trimming and J lost 5 bases, with 13 bases between them. Germline CDR1 and CDR2: MDHEN and SYDVKM. The length of the CDR3 is 14 residues. CDR3 sequence: CASSFQPGGTEAFF. CDR3 coding DNA: TGTGCCAGCAGTTTCCAGCCAGGCGGAACTGAAGCTTTCTTT.

The chain employs TRBV19 and TRBJ1-5; 8 positions agree with TRBD1. CDR1 is LNHDA, CDR2 SQIVND, per germline (reference sequence). CDR3 length equals 13 residues. Trimming cost V 1 base and J 9 bases; bases outside gene matches: 2. The CDR3 sequence: CASSIGTGRPQHF. CDR3 nucleotide sequence: TGTGCCAGTAGTATAGGGACAGGGCGGCCCCAGCATTTT.